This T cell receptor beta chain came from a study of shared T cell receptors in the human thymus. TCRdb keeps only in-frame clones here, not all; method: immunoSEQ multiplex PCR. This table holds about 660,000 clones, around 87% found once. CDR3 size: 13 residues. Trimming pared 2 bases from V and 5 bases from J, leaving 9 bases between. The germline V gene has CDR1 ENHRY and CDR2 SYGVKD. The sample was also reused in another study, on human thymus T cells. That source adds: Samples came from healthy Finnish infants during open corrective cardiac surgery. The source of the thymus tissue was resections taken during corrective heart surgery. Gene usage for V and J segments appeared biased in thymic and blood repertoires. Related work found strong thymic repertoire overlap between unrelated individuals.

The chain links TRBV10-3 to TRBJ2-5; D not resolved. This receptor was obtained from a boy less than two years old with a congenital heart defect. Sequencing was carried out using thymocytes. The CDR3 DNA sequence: TGTGCCATCAGTGAGAGGCGGTTCGAGACCCAGTACTTC. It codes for CAISERRFETQYF.